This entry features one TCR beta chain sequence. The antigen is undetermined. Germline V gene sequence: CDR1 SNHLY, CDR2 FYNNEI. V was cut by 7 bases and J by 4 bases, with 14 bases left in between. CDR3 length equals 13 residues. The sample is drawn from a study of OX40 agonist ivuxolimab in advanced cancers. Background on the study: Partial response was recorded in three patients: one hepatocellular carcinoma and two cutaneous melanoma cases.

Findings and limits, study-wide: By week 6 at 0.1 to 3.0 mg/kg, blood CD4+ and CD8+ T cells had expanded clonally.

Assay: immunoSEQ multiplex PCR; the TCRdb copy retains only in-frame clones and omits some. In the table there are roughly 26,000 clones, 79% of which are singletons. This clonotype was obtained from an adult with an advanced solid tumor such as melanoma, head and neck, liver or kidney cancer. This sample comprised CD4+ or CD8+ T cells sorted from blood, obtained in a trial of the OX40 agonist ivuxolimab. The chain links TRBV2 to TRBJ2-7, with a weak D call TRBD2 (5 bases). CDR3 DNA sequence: TGTGCCAGCAAGACTATCCCCGAGTACGAGCAGTACTTC. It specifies CASKTIPEYEQYF. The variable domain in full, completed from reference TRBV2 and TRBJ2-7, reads EPEVTQTPSHQVTQMGQEVILRCVPISNHLYFYWYRQILGQKVEFLVSFYNNEISEKSEIFDDQFSVERPDGSNFTLKIRSTKLEDSAMYFCASKTIPEYEQYFGPGTRLTVT.